These 20 T cell receptor beta chains came from one sample sequenced in a study of T cell repertoires in cytomegalovirus infection. TCRdb re-analysed the reads in MiXCR, keeping a single row per CDR3 protein. This table holds around 550,000 distinct CDR3 sequences, more than 25% found once. Material for sequencing was PBMCs. Every receptor here comes from a human donor in good health (CMV status not recorded). Some clones in this sample may be carry-over from other donors' samples.

The table lists this clonotype with many counts. The V and J genes are TRBV7-2 and TRBJ1-5; D not resolved. Germline V gene sequence: CDR1 SGHTA, CDR2 FQGNSA. Trimming cost V 1 base and J 0 bases, with 7 bases left between them. The CDR3 has 15 amino acids. The chain's CDR3 is CASSLGVFSNQPQHF. For the CDR3, the DNA is TGTGCCAGCAGCTTAGGGGTTTTTAGCAATCAGCCCCAGCATTTT.

The chain has TRBV6-2 or TRBV6-3 and TRBJ2-3; unclear D gene. Looked up from germline, CDR1 is MNHEY and CDR2 is SVGEGT. This CDR3 has 14 residues. Trimming left V 0 bases short and J 10 bases short, with 14 bases between. The DNA of the CDR3 is TGTGCCAGCAGTTACTCCCGTCCTGGGGTCGCGCAGTATTTT. As protein: CASSYSRPGVAQYF.

The rearrangement joins TRBV11-3 to TRBJ2-1; D remains ambiguous. Germline V lookup: CDR1 SGHNT, CDR2 YENEEA. The CDR3 sequence is 13 residues long. Trimming removed 1 base from V and 6 bases from J, with 7 bases in between. CDR3 nucleotide sequence: TGTGCCAGCAGCTTAGGATGGGTCAATGAGCAGTTCTTC. Amino acid sequence: CASSLGWVNEQFF. The entire variable domain, with the rest obtained from reference TRBV11-3 and TRBJ2-1, is as follows: EAGVVQSPRYKIIEKKQPVAFWCNPISGHNTLYWYLQNLGQGPELLIRYENEEAVDDSQLPKDRFSAERLKGVDSTLKIQPAELGDSAVYLCASSLGWVNEQFFGPGTRLTVL.

This sequence joins TRBV7-3 and TRBJ2-7; D is perhaps TRBD1 or TRBD2 (5 bases each). Germline-derived CDR1 and CDR2 are SGHTA and FQGTGA. This CDR3 spans 15 amino acids. Deletions cut 1 base from V and 3 bases from J, with 13 bases between. The CDR3 protein is CASSLNGGPNYEQYF. The CDR3 nucleotides are TGTGCCAGCAGCTTAAATGGGGGACCGAACTACGAGCAGTACTTC.

There are a few counts of this clonotype. The chain links TRBV7-2 to TRBJ1-3, with D perhaps TRBD1 (5 bases). There are 19 residues in the CDR3. Germline CDR1 and CDR2: SGHTA and FQGNSA. V lost 6 bases and J 0 bases, leaving 24 bases between the germline ends. The CDR3 region is CASSPRVKRGFISGNTIYF. In DNA form, the CDR3 reads TGTGCCAGCAGTCCCAGGGTCAAACGGGGGTTTATCTCTGGAAACACCATATATTTT.

Details on this clonotype: A much larger clone lies a single base off, so this may be a read error. V gene TRBV7-2 combines with J gene TRBJ2-6, with D uncertain. V lost 7 bases, J lost 1 base, and 17 bases lay in between. Germline CDR1 SGHTA, CDR2 FQGNSA. CDR3 length equals 17 residues. The CDR3 region has the DNA TGTGCCAGCAACCCCCCGTCCAGCATTTCTGGGGCCAACGTCCTGACTTTC. It codes for CASNPPSSISGANVLTF.

This clonotype has at least ten counts. The chain has TRBV10-3 and TRBJ2-7; D not resolved. The CDR3 is 13 amino acids. V lost 7 bases to trimming and J lost 4 bases, with 14 bases between them. CDR1 is ENHRY, CDR2 SYGVKD, per germline. As DNA, the CDR3 is TGTGCCATCAATACAGCCATTGGGTACGAGCAGTACTTC. Amino acid sequence: CAINTAIGYEQYF.

This clonotype came up a few times. The chain links TRBV4-2 to TRBJ2-1; 12 nucleotides line up with TRBD2. The CDR3 is 17 amino acids. V was pared by 1 base and J by 7 bases, with 8 bases of the junction left unmatched. The V gene's germline CDR1 is LGHNA and CDR2 YNFKEQ. The CDR3 protein is CASSQVLAGGPLNEQFF. The CDR3 nucleotides read TGTGCCAGCAGCCAAGTCCTAGCGGGAGGGCCGTTAAATGAGCAGTTCTTC.

There are a few counts of this clonotype. This chain uses TRBV27 with TRBJ2-7; weak D call: TRBD1 (7 bases). Germline V CDR1 and CDR2: MNHEY, SMNVEV (reference sequence). This CDR3 spans 15 amino acids. Trimming cost V 0 bases and J 0 bases, with 9 bases left between them. The CDR3 reads CASSLSRDSSYEQYV. CDR3 bases: TGTGCCAGCAGTTTATCGCGGGACAGCTCCTACGAGCAGTACGTC.

CDR3 coding DNA: TGTGCCAGCAGCCGCCGGGACTACCAAGAGACCCAGTACTTC. Protein: CASSRRDYQETQYF. The rearrangement uses TRBV14 and TRBJ2-5; D possibly corresponds to TRBD2 (6 bases). Looked up from germline, CDR1 is SGHDN and CDR2 is FVKESK. This CDR3 has 14 residues. Trimming left V 4 bases short and J 0 bases short, with 9 bases between. Based on the CDR3 plus reference TRBV14 and TRBJ2-5, the full variable domain is EAGVTQFPSHSVIEKGQTVTLRCDPISGHDNLYWYRRVMGKEIKFLLHFVKESKQDESGMPNNRFLAERTGGTYSTLKVQPAELEDSGVYFCASSRRDYQETQYFGPGTRLLVL.

The chain links TRBV6-2 or TRBV6-3 to TRBJ2-7; 7 nucleotides line up with TRBD1. The junction had 5 bases not matched to a gene; V was cut back by 6 bases and J by 0 bases. The CDR3 contains 14 residues. Germline V gene sequence: CDR1 MNHEY, CDR2 SVGEGT. The CDR3 DNA reads TGTGCCAGCAGGAGGGGACAGTTCTCCTACGAGCAGTACGTC. Encoded protein: CASRRGQFSYEQYV.

The sample holds many counts of this clonotype. The chain combines TRBV6-1 with TRBJ2-7; 7 nucleotides line up with TRBD1. The junction had 3 bases not matched to a gene; V was cut back by 11 bases and J by 2 bases. CDR1 is MNHNS and CDR2 is SASEGT in the germline V gene. The CDR3 is made up of 11 amino acids. DNA of the CDR3: TGTGCCTCGGGACAGACCTACGAGCAGTACGTC. It yields the protein CASGQTYEQYV.

The sample holds many counts of this clonotype. V and J are TRBV7-2 and TRBJ1-2, with D tentatively TRBD1 (5 bases). The CDR3 is made up of 14 amino acids. V lost 3 bases, J lost 7 bases, and 15 bases lay in between. In germline, CDR1 is SGHTA, CDR2 FQGNSA. The CDR3 here is CASSLRQTIGGYTF. For the CDR3, the DNA is TGTGCCAGCAGCTTGAGACAGACAATTGGTGGCTACACCTTC.

In its sample, this clonotype was seen a few times. The chain is built from TRBV7-2 and TRBJ2-7; D perhaps matches TRBD2 (6 bases). The CDR3 extends over 16 amino acids. The germline V gene has CDR1 SGHTA and CDR2 FQGNSA. The V end was cut by 0 bases, the J end by 0 bases, with 12 bases between. The CDR3 sequence: CASSLAHHSGSYEQYF. DNA of the CDR3: TGTGCCAGCAGCTTAGCCCACCATAGCGGCTCCTACGAGCAGTACTTC.

The chain links TRBV28 to TRBJ2-4; D is perhaps TRBD1 or TRBD2 (6 bases each). The CDR3 is 18 amino acids. The germline CDR1 and CDR2 sequences are MDHEN and SYDVKM. With 3 bases removed from V and 0 bases from J, the gap between germline ends came to 18 bases. CDR3 nucleotides: TGTGCCAGCAGTTTGGGGGGCCCACAGGTTACAGCCAAAAACATTCAGTACTTC. Translating gives CASSLGGPQVTAKNIQYF.

The V gene is TRBV9, the J gene TRBJ2-7, with TRBD2 matching 14 bases. This CDR3 region has 17 residues. Germline values: CDR1 SGDLS, CDR2 YYNGEE. The trim removed 2 bases at V and 6 bases at J, leaving 10 bases unmatched. The DNA for the CDR3 is TGTGCCAGCAGCGTCCCCGGGACTAGCGGGAGTAGTTGCGAGCAGTACGTC. Protein product: CASSVPGTSGSSCEQYV.

This clonotype turned up a few times. The CDR3 sequence is CASSSLPLNEQFF. CDR3 nucleotides: TGTGCCAGCAGCTCCCTCCCGCTCAATGAGCAGTTCTTC. The chain combines TRBV11-3 with TRBJ2-1; the D is unclear. The germline CDR1 and CDR2 sequences are SGHNT and YENEEA. The CDR3 totals 13 residues. V was clipped by 4 bases and J by 6 bases, with 10 bases between them.

This chain connects TRBV20-1 to TRBJ2-1; 12 nucleotides align to TRBD2. The CDR3 extends over 15 amino acids. After removal of 7 bases from V and 0 bases from J, the junction contained 4 bases not matched to a gene. Germline V CDR1 and CDR2: DFQATT, SNEGSKA (reference sequence). Written as DNA, the CDR3 is TGCAGTGGTCTAGCGGGAGGGCCCTCCTACAATGAGCAGTTCTTC. As protein: CSGLAGGPSYNEQFF.

The rearrangement joins TRBV12-3 or TRBV12-4 to TRBJ1-4; TRBD1 aligns across 9 bases. This CDR3 region has 18 residues. With 5 bases clipped from V and 0 bases from J, the junction kept 10 bases outside the gene matches. As DNA, the CDR3 is TGTGCCAGCAGTCCGACGCTGACAGGGGGGCCAACTAATGAAAAACTGTTTTTT. This gives the protein CASSPTLTGGPTNEKLFF.

This clonotype showed up many times. The CDR3 coding sequence is TGTGCCAGCAGCTTAACGCAGGGGGGCTACACCTTC. It translates to CASSLTQGGYTF. V is TRBV7-9 and J is TRBJ1-2; D is possibly TRBD1 (6 bases). V lost 2 bases and J 8 bases, leaving 9 bases between the germline ends. Germline values: CDR1 SEHNR, CDR2 FQNEAQ (reference sequence). The CDR3 extends over 12 amino acids.